These T cell receptor beta chains were read from a single sample in a study of control samples from healthy donors and cancer patients. Assay used: immunoSEQ multiplex PCR; TCRdb lists only in-frame clones, some missing. Of approximately 65,000 clones listed, roughly nine tenths were seen once; the top ten hold under 20%. The sample comprised PBMCs. These receptors originate from a man aged 55-75 years with lung cancer. Each CDR3 is given with its conserved first and last residue. Fields, in order: clone size, CDR3 length, D gene, J gene, V gene, CDR3 DNA, CDR3 protein. A D gene is named only where the DNA matches it firmly. Rows may omit the clone size; those that give it use once, few, many or a size class.

>NA|15|NA|TRBJ2-1|TRBV6-6
TGTGCCAGCAGACCTGACAGAAGCTCCTACAATGAGCAGTTCTTC
CASRPDRSSYNEQFF
>NA|16|NA|TRBJ1-2|TRBV7-8
TGTGCCAGCAGCTTGAATGTGGGCAGTAACAACTATGGCTACACCTTC
CASSLNVGSNNYGYTF
>NA|12|NA|TRBJ2-1|TRBV9
TGTGCCAGCAGCGTAATGGGGAATGAGCAGTTCTTC
CASSVMGNEQFF
>NA|15|NA|TRBJ1-1|TRBV18
TGTGCCAGTCGTTTTAGGGGGACCGGGAACACTGAAGCTTTCTTT
CASRFRGTGNTEAFF
>NA|15|NA|TRBJ1-6|TRBV6-5
TGTGCCAGCCTCCTTAACCGACCGTCTAATTCACCCCTCCACTTT
CASLLNRPSNSPLHF
>NA|18|TRBD1|TRBJ2-6|TRBV24-1
TGTGCCACCAGTGATCCTCGACAGGGTGTGGGGGGGGCCAACGTCCTGACTTTC
CATSDPRQGVGGANVLTF
>once|14|NA|TRBJ2-5|TRBV5-1
TGCGCCAGCAGCCACAAACAGCCAGGAGAGACCCAGTACTTC
CASSHKQPGETQYF
>NA|15|NA|TRBJ1-2|TRBV11-3
TGTGCCAGCAGCTTAGCTGTAGGGCCCCACTATGGCTACACCTTC
CASSLAVGPHYGYTF
>once|14|TRBD1|TRBJ1-3|TRBV5-1
TGCGCCAGCAGGGACAGGATCTCTGGAAACACCATATATTTT
CASRDRISGNTIYF
>NA|15|NA|TRBJ2-6|TRBV5-6
TGTGCCAGCAGCTCCAGGGTCTCTGGGGCCAACGTCCTGACTTTC
CASSSRVSGANVLTF
>NA|15|NA|TRBJ1-1|TRBV10-3
TGTGCCATCAGTGAGTTCGGGACAAGAACCACTGAAGCTTTCTTT
CAISEFGTRTTEAFF
>NA|16|NA|TRBJ1-3|TRBV18
TGTGCCAGCTCACCCGGACAGTCTTTCTCTGGAAACACCATATATTTT
CASSPGQSFSGNTIYF
>NA|16|TRBD2|TRBJ2-5|TRBV6-5
TGTGCCAGCAGTTACTCGCTTGCGGGTAGCGGGGAGACCCAGTACTTC
CASSYSLAGSGETQYF
>NA|13|TRBD1|TRBJ1-2|TRBV19
TGTGCCAGTAGTATAGGGACAGGGTCTGGCTACACCTTC
CASSIGTGSGYTF
>NA|15|NA|TRBJ2-3|TRBV9
TGTGCCAGCAGCGTATTGGGGGATGCAACAGATACGCAGTATTTT
CASSVLGDATDTQYF
>NA|12|NA|TRBJ2-7|TRBV29-1
TGCAGCATCGCCGGGGGGCCCTACGAGCAGTACTTC
CSIAGGPYEQYF
>NA|16|NA|TRBJ1-6|TRBV6-6
TGTGCCAGCAGTCCAGGGGTTTCGGGTTATAATTCACCCCTCCACTTT
CASSPGVSGYNSPLHF
>NA|11|TRBD1|TRBJ1-2|TRBV29-1
TGCAGCGTCCCAGACAGGGATGGCTACACCTTC
CSVPDRDGYTF
>once|17|NA|TRBJ1-2|TRBV10-3
TGTGCCATCAGTGGTAGGGACCGATCAGGGATACCGTATGGCTACACCTTC
CAISGRDRSGIPYGYTF
>NA|14|TRBD1|TRBJ1-1|TRBV5-8
TGTGCCAGCAGCCCTCAATATACACAGGGGGGGGCTTTCTTT
CASSPQYTQGGAFF
>NA|12|NA|TRBJ1-2|TRBV9
TGTGCCAGCAGCGTAGCTTTGGGGGGCTACACCTTC
CASSVALGGYTF
>NA|14|TRBD1|TRBJ2-3|TRBV18
TGTGCCAGCTCTCGGGACAGTAGCACAGATACGCAGTATTTT
CASSRDSSTDTQYF
>NA|14|NA|TRBJ1-6|TRBV18
TGTGCCAGCTCACCACCGAGTCGAAATTCACCCCTCCACTTT
CASSPPSRNSPLHF
>NA|17|NA|TRBJ2-5|TRBV5-1
TGCGCCAGCAGCTTGGGACTTGTCTCAGGGGAGCAAGAGACCCAGTACTTC
CASSLGLVSGEQETQYF
>NA|12|NA|TRBJ2-4|TRBV7-9
TGTGCCAGCAGCTTTGGTGGTAACATTCAGTACTTC
CASSFGGNIQYF
>NA|15|TRBD2|TRBJ2-1|TRBV7-3
TGTGCCAGCAGCATGCTAGCGGGGGATAGGGTAGGGCAGTTCTTC
CASSMLAGDRVGQFF
>NA|13|TRBD1|TRBJ1-1|TRBV5-1
TGCGCCAGCAGCCAAGACAGGGAGACTGAAGCTTTCTTT
CASSQDRETEAFF
>NA|13|NA|TRBJ2-2|TRBV9
TGTGCCAGCAGCGTTAGCCAAACCGGGGAGCTGTTTTTT
CASSVSQTGELFF
>NA|14|NA|TRBJ1-2|TRBV18
TGTGCCAGCTCACCGACCGTTTCCCGAGGTGGCTACACCTTC
CASSPTVSRGGYTF
>NA|13|TRBD1|TRBJ2-7|TRBV20-1
TGCAGTGCTAGTCGGGACAGTACCTACGAGCAGTACTTC
CSASRDSTYEQYF
>NA|17|NA|TRBJ1-1|TRBV19
TGTGCCAGTATTAGGGAGGCAGGGAAGGTTTTGGTCACTGAAGCTTTCTTT
CASIREAGKVLVTEAFF
>NA|14|NA|TRBJ1-1|TRBV18
TGTGCCAGCTCACAACCGGGACAAAACACTGAAGCTTTCTTT
CASSQPGQNTEAFF
>NA|12|NA|TRBJ1-2|TRBV28
TGTGCCAGCAGAAGTACAGGGTATGGCTACACCTTC
CASRSTGYGYTF
>NA|15|TRBD1|TRBJ1-1|TRBV27
TGTGCCAGCAGTCCGAGGACAGGGCGACCGACTGAAGCTTTCTTT
CASSPRTGRPTEAFF
>few|12|NA|TRBJ1-6|TRBV30
TGTGCCTGGAGTTCCTCCACGGGGTCCCTCCACTTT
CAWSSSTGSLHF
>NA|14|NA|TRBJ2-5|TRBV7-7
TGTGCCAGCAGCCAGAAGGGGCTTCTGGGGGCCCAGTACTTC
CASSQKGLLGAQYF
>NA|16|TRBD1|TRBJ1-2|TRBV4-1
TGCGCCAGCAGCCAAAAAGAATTACAGGGGGCGCGGGGCTACACCTTC
CASSQKELQGARGYTF
>once|13|NA|TRBJ2-3|TRBV14
TGTGCCAGCAGCCAAGATAGGCAGGGGTCGCAGTATTTT
CASSQDRQGSQYF
>NA|13|TRBD2|TRBJ2-7|TRBV28
TGTGCCAGCAGTTTCCGTCGGGGGGACGAGCAGTACTTC
CASSFRRGDEQYF
>NA|10|NA|TRBJ1-1|TRBV6-6
TGTGCCAGCAGAAACACTGAAGCTTTCTTT
CASRNTEAFF